The rows below give T cell receptor beta chains drawn from one sample of a study of blood T cell repertoires in COVID-19. The data were produced by immunoSEQ multiplex PCR, yet TCRdb's version contains in-frame clones alone and is incomplete. Here the sample spans about 310,000 clones, about 85% being singletons. The sample taken for sequencing was peripheral blood. The receptor set was obtained from a man younger than 30 with active or convalescent COVID-19. Each CDR3 is given with its conserved first and last residue. A D gene is named only where the DNA matches it firmly.

v_gene: TRBV12-3/TRBV12-4
len: 11
d_gene: NA
CDR3aa: CASSLRSEQYF

v_gene: TRBV28
len: 14
d_gene: TRBD2
CDR3aa: CASSLWTSGGEQFF

v_gene: TRBV19
len: 14
d_gene: TRBD1
CDR3aa: CASSMGQGYEKLFF

v_gene: TRBV3-1/TRBV3-2
len: 13
d_gene: NA
CDR3aa: CASSQLSRGEAFF

v_gene: TRBV11-2
len: 15
d_gene: NA
CDR3aa: CASSFRKPGFGELFF

v_gene: TRBV7-9
len: 18
d_gene: TRBD2
CDR3aa: CASSAKGGGTSGTDTQYF

v_gene: TRBV2
len: 14
d_gene: NA
CDR3aa: CASSAGNSGNTIYF

v_gene: TRBV6-1
len: 15
d_gene: NA
CDR3aa: CASSETQTRLGTQYF

v_gene: TRBV14
len: 14
d_gene: TRBD1
CDR3aa: CASSQTGVTGELFF

v_gene: TRBV27
len: 16
d_gene: TRBD1
CDR3aa: CASSGQGARWTGELFF

v_gene: TRBV14
len: 18
d_gene: TRBD2
CDR3aa: CASSPPVSGGQNSYEQYF

v_gene: TRBV9
len: 14
d_gene: NA
CDR3aa: CASSAESPSYEQYF

v_gene: TRBV27
len: 14
d_gene: NA
CDR3aa: CASSSTDSNQPQHF

v_gene: TRBV7-2
len: 16
d_gene: TRBD1
CDR3aa: CASSRAGTGDSYEQYF

v_gene: TRBV11-3
len: 15
d_gene: NA
CDR3aa: CASSSYRKGEEKLFF

v_gene: TRBV5-8
len: 11
d_gene: NA
CDR3aa: CASSRVYEQYF

v_gene: TRBV4-1
len: 15
d_gene: NA
CDR3aa: CASSQTRGTTYEQYF

v_gene: TRBV27
len: 13
d_gene: NA
CDR3aa: CASSPSVVQPQHF

v_gene: TRBV11-2
len: 14
d_gene: NA
CDR3aa: CASSFGSYTDTQYF

v_gene: TRBV3-1/TRBV3-2
len: 13
d_gene: NA
CDR3aa: CASSQARSDGYTF

v_gene: TRBV3-1/TRBV3-2
len: 16
d_gene: TRBD1
CDR3aa: CASSYGTGIANYGYTF

v_gene: TRBV27
len: 13
d_gene: NA
CDR3aa: CASSRKGNYGYTF

v_gene: TRBV10-1
len: 13
d_gene: NA
CDR3aa: CARRAFCWSPLHF

v_gene: TRBV5-8
len: 13
d_gene: NA
CDR3aa: CASSLGVGQPQHF

v_gene: TRBV6-6
len: 16
d_gene: TRBD1
CDR3aa: CASSYYGTGGQETQYF

v_gene: TRBV5-6
len: 16
d_gene: NA
CDR3aa: CASSLPGQTSTDTQYF

v_gene: TRBV5-8
len: 16
d_gene: TRBD1
CDR3aa: CASSLAGTGRHTEAFF

v_gene: TRBV5-6
len: 17
d_gene: TRBD2
CDR3aa: CASSLGLAGGPVNEQFF

v_gene: TRBV13
len: 15
d_gene: TRBD1
CDR3aa: CASSPGQGYSYGYTF

v_gene: TRBV28
len: 18
d_gene: TRBD2
CDR3aa: CASSLPRLSGRTTGELFF

v_gene: TRBV29-1
len: 13
d_gene: TRBD1
CDR3aa: CSVGRGRDYEQYF

v_gene: TRBV10-3
len: 15
d_gene: NA
CDR3aa: CAIKTDSSYNSPLHF

v_gene: TRBV27
len: 14
d_gene: NA
CDR3aa: CASSFSGVGTEAFF

v_gene: TRBV27
len: 11
d_gene: NA
CDR3aa: CASIQNNEQFF